This is a list of T cell receptor beta chains from one sample in a study of blood T cell repertoires in COVID-19. Assay used: immunoSEQ multiplex PCR; TCRdb lists only in-frame clones, some missing. The sample lists 200,000 to 250,000 clones; about four fifths were seen once. Sequencing was carried out using PBMCs or T cells enriched from blood (not recorded which). These TCRs come from a woman aged 40 to 49 with acute COVID-19. CDR3s include the opening cysteine and the closing phenylalanine or tryptophan. D genes are given only for firm matches. Rows may omit the clone size; those that give it use once, few, many or a size class.

clone size: NA
J gene: TRBJ2-7
V gene: TRBV11-1
D gene: TRBD1
CDR3 protein: CASSYPDRGTYEQYF
CDR3 DNA: TGTGCCAGCAGCTACCCCGACAGGGGCACCTACGAGCAGTACTTC

clone size: NA
J gene: TRBJ1-4
V gene: TRBV9
D gene: NA
CDR3 protein: CASSGGDEKLFF
CDR3 DNA: TGTGCCAGCAGCGGGGGGGACGAAAAACTGTTTTTT

clone size: NA
J gene: TRBJ2-7
V gene: TRBV7-2
D gene: NA
CDR3 protein: CASSTILGGYEQYF
CDR3 DNA: TGTGCCAGCAGCACCATTCTAGGCGGCTACGAGCAGTACTTC

clone size: NA
J gene: TRBJ2-2
V gene: TRBV28
D gene: TRBD2
CDR3 protein: CASRDRGLYTGELFF
CDR3 DNA: TGTGCCAGCAGAGACCGGGGACTATACACCGGGGAGCTGTTTTTT

clone size: NA
J gene: TRBJ2-5
V gene: TRBV28
D gene: TRBD2
CDR3 protein: CASSPGTRSGTQYF
CDR3 DNA: TGTGCCAGCAGTCCCGGGACTAGATCAGGGACCCAGTACTTC

clone size: NA
J gene: TRBJ2-2
V gene: TRBV29-1
D gene: NA
CDR3 protein: CSVGRGARGTGELFF
CDR3 DNA: TGCAGCGTCGGCCGAGGAGCCCGGGGCACCGGGGAGCTGTTTTTT

clone size: NA
J gene: TRBJ2-6
V gene: TRBV27
D gene: TRBD1
CDR3 protein: CASSLARGNVLTF
CDR3 DNA: TGTGCCAGCAGTTTAGCCAGGGGGAACGTCCTGACTTTC

clone size: NA
J gene: TRBJ1-2
V gene: TRBV24-1
D gene: TRBD1
CDR3 protein: CATSDYPTGGAGYTF
CDR3 DNA: TGTGCCACCAGTGACTACCCGACAGGGGGCGCTGGCTACACCTTC

clone size: NA
J gene: TRBJ1-1
V gene: TRBV10-3
D gene: NA
CDR3 protein: CAISETGSISEAFF
CDR3 DNA: TGTGCCATCAGTGAGACAGGTTCTATATCTGAAGCTTTCTTT

clone size: NA
J gene: TRBJ2-3
V gene: TRBV18
D gene: TRBD2
CDR3 protein: CASSPSSGRSTDTQYF
CDR3 DNA: TGTGCCAGCTCACCCTCGAGCGGGAGGAGTACAGATACGCAGTATTTT

clone size: NA
J gene: TRBJ1-2
V gene: TRBV10-1
D gene: TRBD1
CDR3 protein: CASRPESGTGSPGYTF
CDR3 DNA: TGCGCCAGCAGGCCCGAGAGTGGGACAGGGAGTCCTGGCTACACCTTC

clone size: NA
J gene: TRBJ2-1
V gene: TRBV7-9
D gene: NA
CDR3 protein: CASEEVPSLVGGNEQFF
CDR3 DNA: TGTGCCAGCGAGGAGGTTCCCTCCCTAGTGGGAGGTAATGAGCAGTTCTTC

clone size: few
J gene: TRBJ2-1
V gene: TRBV6-6
D gene: TRBD2
CDR3 protein: CASSRSGTNYNEQFF
CDR3 DNA: TGTGCCAGCAGTCGATCCGGGACTAATTACAATGAGCAGTTCTTC

clone size: NA
J gene: TRBJ2-1
V gene: TRBV4-2
D gene: TRBD2
CDR3 protein: CASAPGLVGNEQFF
CDR3 DNA: TGTGCCAGCGCACCGGGACTAGTGGGCAATGAGCAGTTCTTC

clone size: NA
J gene: TRBJ2-5
V gene: TRBV9
D gene: TRBD2
CDR3 protein: CASSVDTGGRAQYF
CDR3 DNA: TGTGCCAGCAGCGTAGATACCGGAGGGAGGGCCCAGTACTTC

clone size: NA
J gene: TRBJ1-2
V gene: TRBV27
D gene: NA
CDR3 protein: CASSLSGRNYGYTF
CDR3 DNA: TGTGCCAGCAGTTTATCGGGGAGGAACTATGGCTACACCTTC

clone size: NA
J gene: TRBJ2-5
V gene: TRBV2
D gene: NA
CDR3 protein: CASRDRRDLETQYF
CDR3 DNA: TGTGCCAGCAGGGATCGACGGGATTTGGAGACCCAGTACTTC

clone size: few
J gene: TRBJ1-5
V gene: TRBV28
D gene: TRBD1
CDR3 protein: CASSLGGAARGINQPQHF
CDR3 DNA: TGTGCCAGCAGTTTGGGAGGAGCGGCCAGGGGGATAAATCAGCCCCAGCATTTT

clone size: NA
J gene: TRBJ2-5
V gene: TRBV11-2
D gene: TRBD2
CDR3 protein: CASSPLSRGELYQETQYF
CDR3 DNA: TGTGCCAGCAGCCCTTTAAGCCGGGGGGAACTGTACCAAGAGACCCAGTACTTC

clone size: NA
J gene: TRBJ2-3
V gene: TRBV6-8
D gene: NA
CDR3 protein: CASLVRGSGDTQYF
CDR3 DNA: TGTGCCTCGCTAGTTAGGGGAAGTGGGGATACGCAGTATTTT

clone size: many
J gene: TRBJ2-2
V gene: TRBV15
D gene: TRBD1
CDR3 protein: CATSSGGTGLNTGELFF
CDR3 DNA: TGTGCCACCAGCAGTGGGGGGACAGGGTTGAACACCGGGGAGCTGTTTTTT

clone size: NA
J gene: TRBJ1-5
V gene: TRBV30
D gene: NA
CDR3 protein: CAWSTGNQPQHF
CDR3 DNA: TGTGCCTGGTCCACAGGGAATCAGCCCCAGCATTTT

clone size: NA
J gene: TRBJ2-7
V gene: TRBV6-2/TRBV6-3
D gene: TRBD1
CDR3 protein: CASSYDRAGPYEQYF
CDR3 DNA: TGTGCCAGCAGTTATGACAGGGCAGGGCCCTACGAGCAGTACTTC

clone size: NA
J gene: TRBJ1-4
V gene: TRBV7-9
D gene: TRBD1
CDR3 protein: CASSHGTGESMANEKLFF
CDR3 DNA: TGTGCCAGCAGCCACGGGACAGGGGAAAGCATGGCTAATGAAAAACTGTTTTTT

clone size: NA
J gene: TRBJ1-3
V gene: TRBV11-2
D gene: TRBD1
CDR3 protein: CASSLVGTGVRNSGNTIYF
CDR3 DNA: TGTGCCAGCAGCTTAGTTGGGACAGGGGTGAGGAACTCTGGAAACACCATATATTTT

clone size: NA
J gene: TRBJ1-4
V gene: TRBV6-5
D gene: TRBD1
CDR3 protein: CASSRDRVGEKLFF
CDR3 DNA: TGTGCCAGCAGTCGGGACAGGGTGGGTGAAAAACTGTTTTTT

clone size: NA
J gene: TRBJ1-5
V gene: TRBV2
D gene: TRBD1
CDR3 protein: CASTPGQGGSNQPQHF
CDR3 DNA: TGTGCCAGCACCCCGGGACAGGGCGGCAGCAATCAGCCCCAGCATTTT